This is a list of T cell receptor beta chains from one sample in a study of monozygotic twins with cystic fibrosis. Some clones are missing from TCRdb's copy, which holds only in-frame ones; the method was immunoSEQ multiplex PCR. Here the sample spans tens of thousands of clones, around 93% being singletons. Sequencing input: blood. These receptor sequences come from a girl aged 2-10 years with cystic fibrosis. Both conserved end residues are part of each CDR3. Fields, in order: V gene, D gene, J gene, clone size, CDR3 protein, CDR3 DNA. The D gene is left open where the match is weak. Only some rows state a clone size, as once, few, many or a class for expanded clones.

V: TRBV29-1
D: TRBD2
J: TRBJ2-3
size: once
CDR3: CSVLGLAGTDTQYF
DNA: TGCAGCGTCCTGGGACTAGCGGGGACGGATACGCAGTATTTT

V: TRBV23-1
D: NA
J: TRBJ1-1
size: once
CDR3: CASSQPGAGNTEAFF
DNA: TGCGCCAGCAGTCAACCGGGGGCCGGGAACACTGAAGCTTTCTTT

V: TRBV19
D: NA
J: TRBJ1-6
size: NA
CDR3: CASSRIDNSPLHF
DNA: TGTGCCAGTAGTCGTATCGATAATTCACCCCTCCACTTT

V: TRBV2
D: TRBD1
J: TRBJ1-2
size: NA
CDR3: CASSEGQRSYGYTF
DNA: TGTGCCAGCAGTGAGGGACAGAGGAGCTATGGCTACACCTTC

V: TRBV7-2
D: TRBD2
J: TRBJ2-7
size: once
CDR3: CASSLARTKRAREAYEQYF
DNA: TGTGCCAGCAGCTTAGCGAGGACTAAAAGGGCCCGGGAGGCCTACGAGCAGTACTTC

V: TRBV13
D: TRBD2
J: TRBJ2-5
size: NA
CDR3: CASSLGLGLAGGPPQETQYF
DNA: TGTGCCAGCAGCTTAGGCCTGGGACTAGCGGGGGGTCCCCCGCAAGAGACCCAGTACTTC

V: TRBV5-6
D: NA
J: TRBJ2-7
size: NA
CDR3: CASSYYWDTPVSYEQYF
DNA: TGTGCCAGCAGCTATTATTGGGACACGCCCGTTTCCTACGAGCAGTACTTC

V: TRBV14
D: NA
J: TRBJ1-3
size: NA
CDR3: CASSRDGPEYTIYF
DNA: TGTGCCAGCAGCCGGGACGGACCCGAATACACCATATATTTT

V: TRBV7-9
D: TRBD1
J: TRBJ2-1
size: NA
CDR3: CASSRGLVQGSYNEQFF
DNA: TGTGCCAGCAGCCGTGGCCTGGTACAGGGGTCCTACAATGAGCAGTTCTTC

V: TRBV6-6
D: NA
J: TRBJ1-2
size: NA
CDR3: CATRGNYGYTF
DNA: TGTGCCACCAGGGGAAACTATGGCTACACCTTC

V: TRBV25-1
D: NA
J: TRBJ1-2
size: NA
CDR3: CASSAGMYGYTF
DNA: TGTGCCAGCAGTGCCGGGATGTATGGCTACACCTTC

V: TRBV18
D: NA
J: TRBJ2-7
size: NA
CDR3: CASSPPTGQGSYEQYF
DNA: TGTGCCAGCTCACCACCTACAGGCCAGGGATCCTACGAGCAGTACTTC

V: TRBV7-9
D: NA
J: TRBJ2-1
size: NA
CDR3: CASSLATGTVEQFF
DNA: TGTGCCAGCAGCTTAGCAACAGGGACGGTTGAGCAGTTCTTC

V: TRBV19
D: TRBD2
J: TRBJ2-5
size: NA
CDR3: CASSISGLAGAETQYF
DNA: TGTGCCAGTAGTATTTCCGGACTAGCGGGGGCAGAGACCCAGTACTTC

V: TRBV28
D: TRBD1
J: TRBJ1-5
size: once
CDR3: CASSSPQGEDNQPQHF
DNA: TGTGCCAGCAGTTCACCTCAGGGGGAGGACAATCAGCCCCAGCATTTT

V: TRBV6-5
D: NA
J: TRBJ1-1
size: NA
CDR3: CASSYGGQAFF
DNA: TGTGCCAGCAGTTACGGGGGGCAAGCTTTCTTT

V: TRBV2
D: NA
J: TRBJ1-6
size: NA
CDR3: CASRGEGIAHPLHF
DNA: TGTGCCAGCCGAGGAGAGGGGATAGCGCATCCCCTCCACTTT

V: TRBV11-3
D: NA
J: TRBJ2-7
size: NA
CDR3: CASSLYSAGIFYEQYF
DNA: TGTGCCAGCAGCTTATATTCCGCAGGGATATTCTACGAGCAGTACTTC

V: TRBV30
D: NA
J: TRBJ1-1
size: NA
CDR3: CAWSIQASAEAFF
DNA: TGTGCCTGGAGTATACAGGCCTCCGCTGAAGCTTTCTTT

V: TRBV2
D: NA
J: TRBJ2-5
size: NA
CDR3: CASSGTNGGGKTQYF
DNA: TGTGCCAGCAGTGGAACTAATGGGGGCGGGAAGACCCAGTACTTC

V: TRBV6-5
D: NA
J: TRBJ1-2
size: NA
CDR3: CASSYSRTYYGYTF
DNA: TGTGCCAGCAGTTACTCAAGGACATACTATGGCTACACCTTC

V: TRBV11-2
D: NA
J: TRBJ2-5
size: NA
CDR3: CASSIQGLQETQYF
DNA: TGTGCCAGCAGCATCCAGGGGCTCCAAGAGACCCAGTACTTC

V: TRBV5-1
D: NA
J: TRBJ1-1
size: NA
CDR3: CASSIGGFNTEAFF
DNA: TGCGCCAGCAGCATTGGCGGCTTTAACACTGAAGCTTTCTTT

V: TRBV9
D: TRBD1
J: TRBJ1-1
size: NA
CDR3: CASSGTGGTEAFF
DNA: TGTGCCAGCAGCGGAACAGGGGGGACTGAAGCTTTCTTT

V: TRBV15
D: TRBD1
J: TRBJ1-4
size: NA
CDR3: CATSVRGLTNEKLFF
DNA: TGTGCCACCAGCGTCAGGGGGCTGACTAATGAAAAACTGTTTTTT

V: TRBV5-1
D: TRBD1
J: TRBJ1-2
size: NA
CDR3: CASSRQGDGYTF
DNA: TGCGCCAGCAGCCGACAGGGGGATGGCTACACCTTC

V: TRBV5-6
D: TRBD1
J: TRBJ1-1
size: NA
CDR3: CASSTGQGNTEAFF
DNA: TGTGCCAGCAGCACGGGACAGGGGAACACTGAAGCTTTCTTT

V: TRBV6-4
D: NA
J: TRBJ1-2
size: NA
CDR3: CASSETGTYGYTF
DNA: TGTGCCAGCAGTGAAACAGGGACGTATGGCTACACCTTC

V: TRBV5-1
D: NA
J: TRBJ1-5
size: NA
CDR3: CASSLGQPNQPQHF
DNA: TGCGCCAGCAGCTTGGGACAGCCGAATCAGCCCCAGCATTTT

V: TRBV7-2
D: NA
J: TRBJ1-4
size: NA
CDR3: CASSPSPRGNEKLFF
DNA: TGTGCCAGCAGCCCCTCCCCAAGGGGTAATGAAAAACTGTTTTTT

V: TRBV7-2
D: TRBD2
J: TRBJ2-3
size: once
CDR3: CASSVRTSGVDTQYF
DNA: TGTGCCAGCAGCGTAAGGACTAGCGGGGTTGATACGCAGTATTTT

V: TRBV19
D: NA
J: TRBJ1-1
size: NA
CDR3: CASVGREEAEAFF
DNA: TGTGCCAGCGTCGGGCGGGAAGAGGCTGAAGCTTTCTTT

V: TRBV29-1
D: NA
J: TRBJ2-3
size: once
CDR3: CSVGGTTSTDTQYF
DNA: TGCAGCGTCGGCGGGACAACTAGCACAGATACGCAGTATTTT

V: TRBV7-2
D: NA
J: TRBJ2-7
size: NA
CDR3: CASSLGDEGLSYEQYF
DNA: TGTGCCAGCAGCTTAGGAGACGAGGGCCTTAGTTACGAGCAGTACTTC

V: TRBV27
D: TRBD1
J: TRBJ2-1
size: NA
CDR3: CASSPIGTDRSYNEQFF
DNA: TGTGCCAGCAGTCCGATCGGGACAGACAGGTCATACAATGAGCAGTTCTTC

V: TRBV6-1
D: NA
J: TRBJ1-1
size: NA
CDR3: CASSDYTDTEAFF
DNA: TGTGCCAGCAGTGATTATACGGACACTGAAGCTTTCTTT

V: TRBV7-2
D: NA
J: TRBJ2-7
size: NA
CDR3: CASSLAGGAGEQYF
DNA: TGTGCCAGCAGCTTAGCGGGGGGCGCGGGGGAGCAGTACTTC

V: TRBV7-9
D: TRBD2
J: TRBJ2-3
size: NA
CDR3: CASSTLRGRGGQDTQYF
DNA: TGTGCCAGCAGCACCCTTCGGGGGCGGGGGGGCCAAGATACGCAGTATTTT

V: TRBV5-6
D: TRBD1
J: TRBJ2-7
size: NA
CDR3: CASWSRDRATYEQYF
DNA: TGTGCCAGCTGGAGCCGGGACAGGGCCACCTACGAGCAGTACTTC

V: TRBV7-2
D: NA
J: TRBJ2-3
size: NA
CDR3: CASSFSSYSSTDTQYF
DNA: TGTGCCAGCAGCTTCAGCTCCTATTCTAGCACAGATACGCAGTATTTT

V: TRBV15
D: NA
J: TRBJ1-1
size: NA
CDR3: CATSRFTSDTEAFF
DNA: TGTGCCACCAGCAGGTTCACCTCGGACACTGAAGCTTTCTTT

V: TRBV27
D: NA
J: TRBJ2-7
size: NA
CDR3: CASSLDNSYEQYF
DNA: TGTGCCAGCAGTTTAGACAACTCCTACGAGCAGTACTTC